This TCR beta chain came from a study of blood T cell repertoires in COVID-19. Original processing methods: From reference gene primer amplification, estimates of nucleated cell counts were derived. Clones were read by immunoSEQ multiplex PCR, and TCRdb kept only the in-frame ones, dropping some. From that table come the V and J calls and clone size; the DNA was used to work out D and trimming. Among more than 85,000 clones listed, about 79% were seen once. This CDR3 is built from 14 residues. Germline V gene data show CDR1 as SGHTA and CDR2 as FQGTGA. V was clipped by 5 bases and J by 2 bases; unmatched bases: 5.

Sequences were obtained from peripheral blood. The TCR sequence derives from a woman of 80 years or more with active or convalescent COVID-19. The chain couples TRBV7-3 to TRBJ2-5; 7 nucleotides match TRBD1. Here the CDR3 DNA reads TGTGCCAGCAGCAGGACAGGACTTCAAGAGACCCAGTACTTC. Encoded protein: CASSRTGLQETQYF.